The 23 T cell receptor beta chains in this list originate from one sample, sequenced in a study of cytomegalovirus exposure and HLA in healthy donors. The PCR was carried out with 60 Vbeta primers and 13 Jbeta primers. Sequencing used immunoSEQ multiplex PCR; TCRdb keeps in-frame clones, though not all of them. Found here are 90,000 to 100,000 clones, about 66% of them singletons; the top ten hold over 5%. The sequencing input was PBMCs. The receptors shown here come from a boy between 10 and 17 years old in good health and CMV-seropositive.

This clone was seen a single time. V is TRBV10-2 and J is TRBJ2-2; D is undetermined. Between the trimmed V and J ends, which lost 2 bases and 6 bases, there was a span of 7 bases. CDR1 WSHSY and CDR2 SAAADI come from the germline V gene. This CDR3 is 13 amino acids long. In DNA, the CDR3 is TGCGCCAGCAGTGAGCTGCGGTCCGGGGAGCTGTTTTTT. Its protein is CASSELRSGELFF.

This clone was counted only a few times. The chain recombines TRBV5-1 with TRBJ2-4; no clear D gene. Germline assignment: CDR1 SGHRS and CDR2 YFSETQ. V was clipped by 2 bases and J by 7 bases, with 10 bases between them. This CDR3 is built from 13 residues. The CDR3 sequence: CASSFEPQNIQYF. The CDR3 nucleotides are TGCGCCAGCAGCTTCGAACCCCAGAACATTCAGTACTTC.

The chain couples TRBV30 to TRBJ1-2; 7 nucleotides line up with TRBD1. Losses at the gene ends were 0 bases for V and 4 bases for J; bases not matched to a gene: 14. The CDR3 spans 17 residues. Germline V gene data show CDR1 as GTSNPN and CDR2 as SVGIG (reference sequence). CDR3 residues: CAWSVKGTVGQSYGYTF. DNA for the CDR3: TGTGCCTGGAGTGTAAAGGGGACAGTCGGACAGTCCTATGGCTACACCTTC.

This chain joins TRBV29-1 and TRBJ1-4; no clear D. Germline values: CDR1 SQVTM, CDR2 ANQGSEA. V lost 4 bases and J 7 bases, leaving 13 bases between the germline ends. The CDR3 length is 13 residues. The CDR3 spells CSVAANAGEKLFF. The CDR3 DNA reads TGCAGCGTTGCGGCCAACGCGGGTGAAAAACTGTTTTTT. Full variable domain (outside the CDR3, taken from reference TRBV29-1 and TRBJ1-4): SAVISQKPSRDICQRGTSLTIQCQVDSQVTMMFWYRQQPGQSLTLIATANQGSEATYESGFVIDKFPISRPNLTFSTLTVSNMSPEDSSIYLCSVAANAGEKLFFGSGTQLSVL.

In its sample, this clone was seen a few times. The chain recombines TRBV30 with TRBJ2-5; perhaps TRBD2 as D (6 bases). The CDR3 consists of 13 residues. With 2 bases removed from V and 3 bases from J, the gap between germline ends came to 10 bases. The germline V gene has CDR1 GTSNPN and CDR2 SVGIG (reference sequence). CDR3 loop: CAWSKRTKETQYF. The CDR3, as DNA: TGTGCCTGGAGTAAAAGGACTAAAGAGACCCAGTACTTC.

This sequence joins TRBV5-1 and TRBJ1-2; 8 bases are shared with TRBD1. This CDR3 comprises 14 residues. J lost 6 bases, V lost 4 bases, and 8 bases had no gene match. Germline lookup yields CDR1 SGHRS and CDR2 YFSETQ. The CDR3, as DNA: TGCGCCAGCAGCCCCACAGGGGGTGAGGATGGCTACACCTTC. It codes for CASSPTGGEDGYTF.

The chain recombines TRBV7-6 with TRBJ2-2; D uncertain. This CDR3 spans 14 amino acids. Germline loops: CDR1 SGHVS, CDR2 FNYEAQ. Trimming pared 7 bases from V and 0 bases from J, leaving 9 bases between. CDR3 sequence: CASTLFANTGELFF. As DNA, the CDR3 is TGTGCCAGCACCTTGTTCGCGAACACCGGGGAGCTGTTTTTT.

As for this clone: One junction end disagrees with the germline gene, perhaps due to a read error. The CDR3 bases are TGTGCTAGCAGCTTAGGGCAGGCTAACAATGAGCAGTTCTTC. Encoded protein: CASSLGQANNEQFF. The V gene is TRBV7-7, the J gene TRBJ2-1; D gene uncertain. The CDR3 runs to 14 residues. Germline CDR1 SSHAT, CDR2 FNYEAQ (reference sequence).

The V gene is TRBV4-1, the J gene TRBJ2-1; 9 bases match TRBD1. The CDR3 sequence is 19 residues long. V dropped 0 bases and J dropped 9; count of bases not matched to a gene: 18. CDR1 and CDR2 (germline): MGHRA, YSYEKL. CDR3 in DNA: TGCGCCAGCAGCCAAGATTTAATTATTAGCGGACAGGGGTATCGTGAGCAGTTCTTC. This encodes CASSQDLIISGQGYREQFF.

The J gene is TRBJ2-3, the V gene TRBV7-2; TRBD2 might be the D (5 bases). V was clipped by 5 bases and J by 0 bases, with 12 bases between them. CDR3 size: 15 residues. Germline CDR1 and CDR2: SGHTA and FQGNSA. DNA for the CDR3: TGTGCCAGCAGCCCTTCAGCGGCTAGCACAGATACGCAGTATTTT. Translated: CASSPSAASTDTQYF.

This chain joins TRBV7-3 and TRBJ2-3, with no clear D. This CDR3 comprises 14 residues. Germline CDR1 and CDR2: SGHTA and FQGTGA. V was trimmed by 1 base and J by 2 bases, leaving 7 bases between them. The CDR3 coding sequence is TGTGCCAGCAGCTTAAGTTCCTTCACAGATACGCAGTATTTT. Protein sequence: CASSLSSFTDTQYF.

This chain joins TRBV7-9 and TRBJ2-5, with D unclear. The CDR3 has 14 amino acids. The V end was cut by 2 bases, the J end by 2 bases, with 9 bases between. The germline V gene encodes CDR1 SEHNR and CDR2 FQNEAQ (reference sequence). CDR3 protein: CASSLSPVQETQYF. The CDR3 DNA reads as TGTGCCAGCAGCTTATCTCCAGTACAAGAGACCCAGTACTTC.

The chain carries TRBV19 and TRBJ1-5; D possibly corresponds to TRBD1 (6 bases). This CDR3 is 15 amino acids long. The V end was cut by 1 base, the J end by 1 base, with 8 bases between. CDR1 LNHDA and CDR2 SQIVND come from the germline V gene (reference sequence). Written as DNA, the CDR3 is TGTGCCAGTAGTATAGGCGGGGGCAGCAATCAGCCCCAGCATTTT. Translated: CASSIGGGSNQPQHF.

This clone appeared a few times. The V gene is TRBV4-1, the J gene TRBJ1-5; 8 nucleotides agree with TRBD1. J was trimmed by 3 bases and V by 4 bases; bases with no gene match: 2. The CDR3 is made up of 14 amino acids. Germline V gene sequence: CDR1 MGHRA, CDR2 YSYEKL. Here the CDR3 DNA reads TGCGCCAGCAGCCCGGACAGGGTCAATCAGCCCCAGCATTTT. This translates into CASSPDRVNQPQHF.

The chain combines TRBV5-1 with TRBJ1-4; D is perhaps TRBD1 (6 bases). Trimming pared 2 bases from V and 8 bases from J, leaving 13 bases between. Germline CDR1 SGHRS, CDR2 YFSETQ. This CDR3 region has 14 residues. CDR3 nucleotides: TGCGCCAGCAGCTTCAGGACAGCTGAAGAAAAACTGTTTTTT. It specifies CASSFRTAEEKLFF.

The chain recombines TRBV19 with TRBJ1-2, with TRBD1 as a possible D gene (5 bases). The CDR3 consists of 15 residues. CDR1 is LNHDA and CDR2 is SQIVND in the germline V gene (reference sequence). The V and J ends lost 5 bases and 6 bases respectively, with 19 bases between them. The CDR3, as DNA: TGTGCCAGTAGTCCTCCGGGACTCATCCTCGATGGCTACACCTTC. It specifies CASSPPGLILDGYTF.

In nucleotides, the CDR3 is TGTGCCAGCAGCGTAAGCGGGGGGACATTCACAGATACGCAGTATTTT. This sequence encodes CASSVSGGTFTDTQYF. The chain is built from TRBV9 and TRBJ2-3; 9 bases are shared with TRBD2. CDR1 and CDR2 from the germline V gene are SGDLS and YYNGEE. Trimming took 1 base from V and 2 from J; bases not matched to a gene: 5. The CDR3 runs 16 residues.

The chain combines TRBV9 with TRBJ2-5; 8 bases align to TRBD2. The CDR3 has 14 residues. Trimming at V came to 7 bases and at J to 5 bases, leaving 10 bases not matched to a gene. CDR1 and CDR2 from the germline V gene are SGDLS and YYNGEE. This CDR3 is CASAGSGRFETQYF. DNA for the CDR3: TGTGCCAGCGCAGGGAGCGGGAGATTCGAGACCCAGTACTTC.

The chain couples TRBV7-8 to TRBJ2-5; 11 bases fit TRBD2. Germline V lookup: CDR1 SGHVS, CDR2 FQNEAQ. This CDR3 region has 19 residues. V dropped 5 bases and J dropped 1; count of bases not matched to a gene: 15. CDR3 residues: CASSQRSGLAVTSQETQYF. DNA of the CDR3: TGTGCCAGCAGCCAACGATCGGGACTAGCGGTGACCTCCCAAGAGACCCAGTACTTC.

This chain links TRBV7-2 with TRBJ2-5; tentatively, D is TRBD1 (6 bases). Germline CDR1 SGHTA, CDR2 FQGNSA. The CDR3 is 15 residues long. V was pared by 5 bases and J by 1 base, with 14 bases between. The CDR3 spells CASSITQGFQETQYF. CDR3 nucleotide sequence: TGTGCCAGCAGCATTACACAGGGCTTCCAAGAGACCCAGTACTTC.

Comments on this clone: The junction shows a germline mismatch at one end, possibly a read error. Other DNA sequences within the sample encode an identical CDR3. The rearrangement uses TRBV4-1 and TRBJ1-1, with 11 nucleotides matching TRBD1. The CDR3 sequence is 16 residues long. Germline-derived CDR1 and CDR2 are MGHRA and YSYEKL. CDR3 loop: CASSPLGDRGYTEAFF. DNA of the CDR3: TGCGCCAGCAGCCCCCTGGGGGACAGGGGGTACACTGAAGCCTTCTTT.

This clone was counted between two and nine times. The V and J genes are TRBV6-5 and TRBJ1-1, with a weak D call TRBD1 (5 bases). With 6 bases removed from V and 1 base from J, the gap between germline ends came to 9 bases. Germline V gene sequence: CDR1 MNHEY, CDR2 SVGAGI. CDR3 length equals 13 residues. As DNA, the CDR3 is TGTGCCAGCAGGGGGGGGTCGAACACTGAAGCTTTCTTT. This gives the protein CASRGGSNTEAFF.

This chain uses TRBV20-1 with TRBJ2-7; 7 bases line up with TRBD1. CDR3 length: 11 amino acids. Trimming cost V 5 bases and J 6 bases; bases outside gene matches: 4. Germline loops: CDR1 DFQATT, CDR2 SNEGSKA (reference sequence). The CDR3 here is CSAPGDSEQYF. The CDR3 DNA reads TGCAGTGCTCCCGGGGACAGCGAGCAGTACTTC.